The 10 T cell receptor beta chains reported below all come from one sample, sequenced in a study of T cell changes during pregnancy in multiple sclerosis. Profiling relied on immunoSEQ multiplex PCR, and the TCRdb table lists in-frame clones only, not all of them. Among 80,000 to 95,000 clones, 90% to 95% were seen once, and the ten largest hold approximately 1%. The specimen comprised peripheral blood, sampled in the second trimester of pregnancy. All receptors come from a female donor with multiple sclerosis, enrolled in a pregnancy study.

This chain uses TRBV5-1 with TRBJ2-7, with a weak D call TRBD2 (6 bases). The CDR3 is 15 residues long. The germline CDR1 and CDR2 sequences are SGHRS and YFSETQ. V was cut by 0 bases and J by 5 bases, with 15 bases left in between. The CDR3 is CASSLGVGSNNEQYF. CDR3 coding DNA: TGCGCCAGCAGCTTGGGGGTCGGGAGCAACAACGAGCAGTACTTC.

The V call is TRBV5-6, the J call TRBJ1-2; tentative D call: TRBD1 (6 bases). With 2 bases removed from V and 1 base from J, the gap between germline ends came to 6 bases. Germline CDR1 reads SGHDT; CDR2 reads YYEEEE. The CDR3 covers 13 residues. CDR3 sequence reads: CASSLGGNYGYTF. The CDR3 DNA sequence: TGTGCCAGCAGCTTAGGGGGTAACTATGGCTACACCTTC. Drawing the rest from reference TRBV5-6 and TRBJ1-2, the complete variable domain is DAGVTQSPTHLIKTRGQQVTLRCSPKSGHDTVSWYQQALGQGPQFIFQYYEEEERQRGNFPDRFSGHQFPNYSSELNVNALLLGDSALYLCASSLGGNYGYTFGSGTRLTVV.

Only one count was recorded for this clone. The rearrangement links TRBV6-1 to TRBJ2-7, with 7 bases fitting TRBD1. Germline V CDR1 and CDR2: MNHNS, SASEGT. The CDR3 runs to 16 residues. Trimming at V came to 3 bases and at J to 0 bases, leaving 8 bases not matched to a gene. CDR3 nucleotide sequence: TGTGCCAGCAGTGATTCACCGGGACAGTTCTCCTACGAGCAGTACTTC. It codes for CASSDSPGQFSYEQYF.

V usage is TRBV7-6 and J usage is TRBJ2-7; 11 nucleotides align to TRBD2. This CDR3 has 14 residues. CDR1 is SGHVS and CDR2 is FNYEAQ in the germline V gene. J was trimmed by 3 bases and V by 4 bases; bases with no gene match: 2. The CDR3 region is CASSSGTSGYEQYF. The CDR3 DNA reads TGTGCCAGCAGCTCCGGGACTAGCGGCTACGAGCAGTACTTC.

This chain links TRBV9 with TRBJ2-3, with D tentatively TRBD1 (6 bases). V was shortened by 0 bases and J by 6 bases, with 11 bases between the two germline ends. The length of the CDR3 is 14 residues. The germline CDR1 and CDR2 sequences are SGDLS and YYNGEE. The CDR3: CASSVVQGSDTQYF. The CDR3 bases are TGTGCCAGCAGCGTAGTGCAGGGGTCGGATACGCAGTATTTT. Looking up the rest from reference TRBV9 and TRBJ2-3 gives the full variable domain: DSGVTQTPKHLITATGQRVTLRCSPRSGDLSVYWYQQSLDQGLQFLIQYYNGEERAKGNILERFSAQQFPDLHSELNLSSLELGDSALYFCASSVVQGSDTQYFGPGTRLTVL.

This clone was seen just once. The chain is built from TRBV30 and TRBJ2-1; TRBD2 aligns across 10 bases. With V trimmed by 5 bases and J by 4 bases, 2 bases remained unmatched. The CDR3 is 13 amino acids. The germline gives CDR1 GTSNPN, CDR2 SVGIG (reference sequence). CDR3 residues: CAWGLAAYNEQFF. CDR3 DNA sequence: TGTGCCTGGGGACTAGCGGCTTACAATGAGCAGTTCTTC.

A remark on this clone: Other DNA sequences in this specimen translate into the identical CDR3. The CDR3 loop reads CASSEREGLAGELFF. The CDR3 region has the DNA TGTGCCAGCAGTGAGCGAGAGGGCCTCGCCGGGGAGCTGTTTTTT. This chain connects TRBV6-6 to TRBJ2-2; D might be TRBD2 (5 bases). The CDR3 contains 15 residues. V lost 5 bases and J lost 6, with 16 bases in between. CDR1 MNHNY and CDR2 SVGAGI come from the germline V gene (reference sequence).

The chain couples TRBV7-9 to TRBJ1-4; 7 positions agree with TRBD1. V lost 2 bases, J lost 7 bases, and 4 bases stayed unmatched. The CDR3 is 14 residues long. Germline CDR1 reads SEHNR; CDR2 reads FQNEAQ (reference sequence). CDR3 sequence reads: CASSLQTGREKLFF. The CDR3 nucleotides read TGTGCCAGCAGCTTACAGACAGGGCGTGAAAAACTGTTTTTT.

The rearrangement links TRBV30 to TRBJ2-7, with D possibly being TRBD2 (6 bases). Looked up from germline, CDR1 is GTSNPN and CDR2 is SVGIG (reference sequence). This CDR3 comprises 18 residues. V shed 0 bases and J shed 5 bases, with 26 bases lying between them. CDR3 loop: CAWSVPPGRRRAVHEQYF. For the CDR3, the DNA is TGTGCCTGGAGTGTACCCCCAGGAAGGAGGAGGGCCGTTCACGAGCAGTACTTC.

The count of this clone is one. The chain uses TRBV6-1 and TRBJ2-5; 8 nucleotides align to TRBD1. The junction had 11 bases not matched to a gene; V was cut back by 10 bases and J by 4 bases. CDR3 length equals 14 residues. The germline gives CDR1 MNHNS, CDR2 SASEGT. CDR3 loop: CAITGGQGAETQYF. The CDR3, as DNA: TGTGCCATCACTGGAGGGCAGGGGGCAGAGACCCAGTACTTC.